The TCR beta chain under discussion was sequenced for a study of blood T cell repertoires in COVID-19. Study background: Researchers got acute and convalescent COVID-19 samples from the United States, Italy and Spain. PBMCs, B-cell-depleted T cells, or T cells provided the cDNA or gDNA that made up the material.

CDR1 KGHSH and CDR2 LQKENI come from the germline V gene. V shed 5 bases and J 5 bases; nucleotides not matched to a gene: 6. This CDR3 region has 15 residues. The repertoire was sequenced with immunoSEQ multiplex PCR; TCRdb's copy has only in-frame clones and lacks some. Here the sample spans around 300,000 clones, about nine tenths being singletons. Cohorts were determined from participant-reported clinical history. This TCR came from a woman between 40 and 55 years old who had recovered from COVID-19. The rearrangement links TRBV18 to TRBJ1-5; TRBD1 matches at 10 bases. The sequenced sample consisted of PBMCs or T cells enriched from blood (not recorded which). CDR3: CASSGGGTGDQPQHF. In nucleotides, the CDR3 is TGTGCCAGCTCAGGAGGCGGGACAGGGGATCAGCCCCAGCATTTT.